A single sample is the source of the 32 T cell receptor beta chains below, sequenced in a study of OX40 agonist ivuxolimab in advanced cancers. Assay used: immunoSEQ multiplex PCR; TCRdb lists only in-frame clones, some missing. The sample shows tens of thousands of clones, nearly 90% of them seen only once. Here the sequenced sample was CD4+ or CD8+ T cells sorted from blood, taken in a trial of the OX40 agonist ivuxolimab. Receptors originate from an adult with an advanced solid tumor such as melanoma, head and neck, liver or kidney cancer.

This sequence joins TRBV7-8 and TRBJ1-1; the D is unclear. Germline V gene data show CDR1 as SGHVS and CDR2 as FQNEAQ. V lost 2 bases, J lost 2 bases, and 9 bases lay in between. The CDR3 runs 14 residues. CDR3 residues: CASSLQHLNTEAFF. DNA for the CDR3: TGTGCCAGCAGCTTACAGCACCTAAACACTGAAGCTTTCTTT.

The chain couples TRBV15 to TRBJ2-5; 7 bases line up with TRBD2. The better agreement between TRBJ2-7 and the DNA end casts doubt on the J call. Germline assignment: CDR1 LNHNV and CDR2 YYDKDF (reference sequence). This CDR3 region has 19 residues. CDR3 sequence reads: CATSRDRGGMTPISYEQYF. The CDR3 nucleotides are TGTGCCACCAGCAGAGATCGGGGAGGGATGACCCCGATCTCATACGAGCAGTACTTC.

V and J are TRBV6-5 and TRBJ1-2; no clear D gene. The CDR3 totals 14 residues. Between the trimmed V and J ends, which lost 2 bases and 1 base, there was a span of 8 bases. Germline-derived CDR1 and CDR2 are MNHEY and SVGAGI. The CDR3 loop reads CASSYEGNNYGYTF. The CDR3 nucleotides read TGTGCCAGCAGTTACGAAGGGAATAACTATGGCTACACCTTC.

The chain joins TRBV5-1 to TRBJ1-4; no definite D call. Per germline, CDR1 SGHRS and CDR2 YFSETQ. The length of the CDR3 is 14 residues. Trimming took 1 base from V and 6 from J, leaving 10 bases between them. In nucleotides, the CDR3 is TGCGCCAGCAGCTTGAGTCCGGGGTATGAAAAACTGTTTTTT. It specifies CASSLSPGYEKLFF.

The genes are TRBV2 and TRBJ1-4, with TRBD1 identical over 9 bases. J was trimmed by 8 bases and V by 6 bases; bases with no gene match: 7. Germline V gene sequence: CDR1 SNHLY, CDR2 FYNNEI. The CDR3 spans 14 residues. The CDR3 region is CASRLQGAGEKLFF. The CDR3 DNA reads as TGTGCCAGCAGATTACAGGGGGCTGGCGAAAAACTGTTTTTT.

In its sample, this clone was seen a few times. The rearrangement links TRBV10-3 to TRBJ1-1; D gene unclear. CDR1 is ENHRY, CDR2 SYGVKD, per germline. This CDR3 is built from 15 residues. The germline V and J ends were trimmed by 6 bases and 1 base, with 15 bases remaining between them. CDR3 loop: CAIRRTEKSNTEAFF. The CDR3 nucleotides read TGTGCCATCAGACGGACGGAGAAGTCGAACACTGAAGCTTTCTTT.

The rearrangement links TRBV10-3 to TRBJ2-1; D is unresolved. Per germline, CDR1 ENHRY and CDR2 SYGVKD. CDR3 length: 16 amino acids. Trimming pared 0 bases from V and 0 bases from J, leaving 9 bases between. CDR3 DNA sequence: TGTGCCATCAGTGAGTCAGGGTTCATCTCCTACAATGAGCAGTTCTTC. Protein: CAISESGFISYNEQFF.

This clone was counted once. This rearrangement joins TRBV6-5 to TRBJ2-4; unclear D gene. V was shortened by 5 bases and J by 2 bases, with 7 bases between the two germline ends. CDR3 length equals 13 residues. Germline V gives CDR1 MNHEY, CDR2 SVGAGI. The CDR3 spells CASSAGPKNIQYF. CDR3 sequence (DNA): TGTGCCAGCAGTGCCGGGCCCAAAAACATTCAGTACTTC.

The V gene is TRBV7-2, the J gene TRBJ2-1; D is perhaps TRBD1 (5 bases). This CDR3 is built from 14 residues. The V gene lost 9 bases and the J gene lost 9 bases, with 21 bases spanning the gap. Germline CDR1 SGHTA, CDR2 FQGNSA. CDR3 in amino acids: CASRQFEDIGEQFF. The CDR3 DNA reads as TGTGCCAGTCGACAGTTTGAAGATATAGGTGAGCAGTTCTTC.

The chain's CDR3 is CASSYSQTGGGYGYTF. In DNA form, the CDR3 reads TGTGCCAGCAGTTACTCCCAGACAGGGGGCGGCTATGGCTACACCTTC. The chain joins TRBV6-5 to TRBJ1-2, with TRBD1 matching over 10 bases. CDR1 is MNHEY and CDR2 is SVGAGI in the germline V gene. J gave up 4 bases and V 0 bases, and 5 bases lay outside the gene matches. CDR3 size: 16 residues.

The chain is built from TRBV5-1 and TRBJ2-1, with 9 bases aligning to TRBD2. CDR1 is SGHRS and CDR2 is YFSETQ in the germline V gene. The CDR3 is 15 amino acids. The trim removed 0 bases at V and 4 bases at J, leaving 2 bases unmatched. The CDR3 region is CASSLVTSGYNEQFF. CDR3 sequence (DNA): TGCGCCAGCAGCTTGGTTACTAGCGGGTACAATGAGCAGTTCTTC.

The V and J genes are TRBV7-9 and TRBJ2-3; no clear D gene. Trimming stripped 5 bases from V and 0 bases from J, with 15 bases between. The CDR3 covers 16 residues. Germline-derived CDR1 and CDR2 are SEHNR and FQNEAQ (reference sequence). The CDR3 loop reads CASSPSTLGSTDTQYF. The CDR3 DNA reads as TGTGCCAGCAGCCCCTCAACCCTGGGGAGCACAGATACGCAGTATTTT.

This clone was recorded only once. The chain is built from TRBV18 and TRBJ1-5, with 8 positions matching TRBD1. The CDR3 is 15 amino acids. J lost 5 bases, V lost 1 base, and 4 bases had no gene match. In germline, CDR1 is KGHSH, CDR2 LQKENI. This CDR3 reads CASSPLQTGDQPQHF. As DNA, the CDR3 is TGTGCCAGCTCACCACTCCAGACAGGGGATCAGCCCCAGCATTTT.

This chain connects TRBV4-2 to TRBJ1-6, with 8 nucleotides matching TRBD1. CDR1 LGHNA and CDR2 YNFKEQ come from the germline V gene. The CDR3 extends over 14 amino acids. After removal of 4 bases from V and 11 bases from J, the junction contained 7 bases not matched to a gene. In nucleotides, the CDR3 is TGTGCCAGCAGCCCCACAGGGGGTCCGGCACCCCTCCACTTT. Amino acid sequence: CASSPTGGPAPLHF.

CDR3 DNA: TGCGCCAGCAGGAGGGACAGATTAAACCCGAGCTCCTATAATTCACCCCTCCACTTT. It specifies CASRRDRLNPSSYNSPLHF. The V call is TRBV10-1, the J call TRBJ1-6; 7 bases agree with TRBD1. CDR1 WNHNN and CDR2 SYGVQD come from the germline V gene (reference sequence). There are 19 residues in the CDR3. V lost 6 bases, J lost 0 bases, and 14 bases stayed unmatched.

The chain combines TRBV5-4 with TRBJ2-1, with D perhaps being TRBD1 or TRBD2 (5 bases each). Looked up from germline, CDR1 is SGHNT and CDR2 is YYREEE (reference sequence). The CDR3 extends over 16 amino acids. Trimming took off 0 bases at V and 6 bases at J, with 16 bases between the two ends. CDR3 residues: CASSLDLGRGFNEQFF. The CDR3 bases are TGTGCCAGCAGCTTGGACTTGGGACGCGGATTCAATGAGCAGTTCTTC.

V is TRBV19 and J is TRBJ2-2; maybe TRBD1 (5 bases). Per germline, CDR1 LNHDA and CDR2 SQIVND (reference sequence). The CDR3 extends over 15 amino acids. The V gene lost 3 bases and the J gene lost 2 bases, with 10 bases spanning the gap. The CDR3 DNA follows: TGTGCCAGTAGTATCCTGACAGACAACACCGGGGAGCTGTTTTTT. This translates into CASSILTDNTGELFF.

This rearrangement joins TRBV4-2 to TRBJ1-1; a weak D match, TRBD1 (5 bases). The V end was cut by 4 bases, the J end by 1 base, with 13 bases between. Germline V CDR1 and CDR2: LGHNA, YNFKEQ. CDR3 length equals 15 residues. The CDR3: CASSRAGTANTEAFF. The CDR3 bases are TGTGCCAGCAGCCGAGCGGGGACGGCGAACACTGAAGCTTTCTTT.

The V and J genes are TRBV6-6 and TRBJ1-5, with unresolved D. This CDR3 is built from 15 residues. CDR1 MNHNY and CDR2 SVGAGI come from the germline V gene (reference sequence). Trimming left V 2 bases short and J 0 bases short, with 8 bases between. CDR3 loop: CASSYPGGSNQPQHF. The DNA of the CDR3 is TGTGCCAGCAGTTACCCCGGCGGTAGCAATCAGCCCCAGCATTTT.

This chain uses TRBV14 with TRBJ2-1; D might be TRBD2 (5 bases). Germline V gene lookup returns CDR1 SGHDN and CDR2 FVKESK. This CDR3 comprises 12 residues. Trimming took 4 bases from V and 6 from J, leaving 7 bases between them. Written as DNA, the CDR3 is TGTGCCAGCAGCCCGACTACCAATGAGCAGTTCTTC. Protein sequence: CASSPTTNEQFF.

This sequence joins TRBV28 and TRBJ1-1; tentative D call: TRBD1 (6 bases). V was clipped by 5 bases and J by 2 bases, with 15 bases between them. This CDR3 has 15 residues. Germline loops: CDR1 MDHEN, CDR2 SYDVKM. This chain's CDR3 is CASSPYSQGNTEAFF. CDR3 sequence (DNA): TGTGCCAGCAGTCCATATTCACAGGGAAACACTGAAGCTTTCTTT.

The chain carries TRBV18 and TRBJ2-7, with 9 bases matching TRBD1. Germline V CDR1 and CDR2: KGHSH, LQKENI. J lost 1 base, V lost 4 bases, and 14 bases had no gene match. The CDR3 is 18 amino acids. Written as DNA, the CDR3 is TGTGCCAGCTCACTTTTCGTGGTGGGACAGGGACTATCCTACGAGCAGTACTTC. This sequence encodes CASSLFVVGQGLSYEQYF.

This clone showed up just once. The V gene is TRBV11-2, the J gene TRBJ2-7; 8 bases line up with TRBD2. Trimming at V came to 1 base and at J to 4 bases, leaving 3 bases not matched to a gene. Germline assignment: CDR1 SGHAT and CDR2 FQNNGV. The CDR3 totals 14 residues. CDR3 residues: CASSLAGGLYEQYF. DNA for the CDR3: TGTGCCAGCAGCTTAGCGGGGGGGTTGTACGAGCAGTACTTC.

This sequence joins TRBV28 and TRBJ1-3; D remains unclear. CDR3 length: 12 residues. Germline CDR1 MDHEN, CDR2 SYDVKM. The V end was cut by 3 bases, the J end by 1 base, with 1 base between. This CDR3 reads CASSLSGNTIYF. The CDR3 coding sequence is TGTGCCAGCAGTTTGTCTGGAAACACCATATATTTT.

This chain joins TRBV19 and TRBJ2-1; 7 bases map to TRBD2. CDR3 size: 15 residues. The J segment lost 1 base and the V segment lost 4 bases, leaving 4 bases of the junction unmatched. Germline values: CDR1 LNHDA, CDR2 SQIVND (reference sequence). Here the CDR3 reads CASSRSGISYNEQFF. CDR3 bases: TGTGCCAGTAGTAGAAGCGGGATATCCTACAATGAGCAGTTCTTC.

The rearrangement uses TRBV19 and TRBJ2-5; tentative D call: TRBD1 (6 bases). This CDR3 has 14 residues. CDR1 and CDR2 from the germline V gene are LNHDA and SQIVND (reference sequence). V was cut by 5 bases and J by 5 bases, with 15 bases left in between. The DNA of the CDR3 is TGTGCCAGTAGTCTGTGGGGGCCGGACGAGACCCAGTACTTC. Translation: CASSLWGPDETQYF.

V gene TRBV10-1 combines with J gene TRBJ1-4; D ambiguous. Per the germline V gene, CDR1 is WNHNN and CDR2 is SYGVQD (reference sequence). V was clipped by 3 bases and J by 7 bases, with 9 bases between them. The CDR3 sequence is 13 residues long. CDR3 amino acids: CASSDRVGEKLFF. The CDR3 DNA reads as TGCGCCAGCAGTGATAGGGTTGGTGAAAAACTGTTTTTT.

The rearrangement joins TRBV21-1 to TRBJ1-1; the table's D call, TRBD1, has no DNA check behind it. TRBV21-1 is annotated as a pseudogene. The CDR3 spans 13 residues. The DNA for the CDR3 is TGTGCCAGCAGCACTAGACAGGGCTCTGAAGCTTTCTTT. It codes for CASSTRQGSEAFF.

The rearrangement links TRBV5-4 to TRBJ2-4; D unclear. This CDR3 spans 14 amino acids. V lost 3 bases and J 1 base, leaving 8 bases between the germline ends. The germline V gene encodes CDR1 SGHNT and CDR2 YYREEE (reference sequence). CDR3 nucleotide sequence: TGTGCCAGCAGCTCCCCAATGGCCAAAAACATTCAGTACTTC. Translating gives CASSSPMAKNIQYF.

This clone was seen once. The CDR3 nucleotides read TGTGCCAGCAGCGACAGGGGAGGTCAGCCCCAGCATTTT. Residues: CASSDRGGQPQHF. V gene TRBV6-6 combines with J gene TRBJ1-5; TRBD1 aligns across 8 bases. CDR1 is MNHNY, CDR2 SVGAGI, per germline (reference sequence). The V and J ends lost 6 bases and 6 bases, in that order; junction bases with no gene match: 4. The CDR3 spans 13 residues.

The chain joins TRBV5-1 to TRBJ2-3; no clear D. CDR1 SGHRS and CDR2 YFSETQ come from the germline V gene. V was cut by 0 bases and J by 0 bases, with 8 bases left in between. The CDR3 has 15 amino acids. The chain's CDR3 is CASSLGAFSTDTQYF. The DNA for the CDR3 is TGCGCCAGCAGCTTGGGAGCGTTTAGCACAGATACGCAGTATTTT.

V is TRBV11-2 and J is TRBJ2-1, with 9 bases identical to TRBD1. CDR3 size: 19 residues. The germline gives CDR1 SGHAT, CDR2 FQNNGV. V lost 2 bases to trimming and J lost 4 bases; unmatched junction nucleotides: 15. CDR3 sequence (DNA): TGTGCCAGCAGCTTAATGCCCTACTCCGGGACAGGGTTTTACAATGAGCAGTTCTTC. It translates to CASSLMPYSGTGFYNEQFF.